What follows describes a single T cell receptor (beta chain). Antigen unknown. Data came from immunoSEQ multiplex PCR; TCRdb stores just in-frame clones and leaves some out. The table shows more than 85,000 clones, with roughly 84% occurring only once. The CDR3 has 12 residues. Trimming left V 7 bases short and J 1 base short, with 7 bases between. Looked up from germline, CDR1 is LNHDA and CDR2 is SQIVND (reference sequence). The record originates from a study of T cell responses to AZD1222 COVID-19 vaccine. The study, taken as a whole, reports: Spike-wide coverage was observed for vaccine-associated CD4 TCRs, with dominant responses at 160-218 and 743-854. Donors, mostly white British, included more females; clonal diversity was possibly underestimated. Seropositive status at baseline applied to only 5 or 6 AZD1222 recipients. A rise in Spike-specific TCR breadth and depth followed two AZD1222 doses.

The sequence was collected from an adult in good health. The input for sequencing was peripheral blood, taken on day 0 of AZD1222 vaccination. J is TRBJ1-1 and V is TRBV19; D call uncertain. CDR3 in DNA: TGTGCCAGTACTGACCGGAACACTGAAGCTTTCTTT. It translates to CASTDRNTEAFF.